What follows are 31 T cell receptor beta chains derived from one specimen sequenced in a study of T cells in Graves' hyperthyroidism and ophthalmopathy. RNA transcripts were the template for amplifying TCR beta CDR3 regions. The TCR CDR3 first-round RT-PCR relied on the HTBI primer set. MiXCR, run by TCRdb on the multiplex PCR reads, gives a single entry per CDR3 protein. The sample carries approximately 690,000 distinct CDR3 sequences, about 14% recorded once. The material sequenced was blood. These receptors were obtained from a woman between 50 and 59 years old with Graves' ophthalmopathy.

This clonotype appeared a single time. The rearrangement links TRBV19 to TRBJ2-3; D might be TRBD1 (6 bases). CDR3 length equals 14 residues. V lost 5 bases and J lost 4, with 13 bases in between. Germline V CDR1 and CDR2: LNHDA, SQIVND (reference sequence). The CDR3 region is CASSPGVRSDTQYF. The DNA of the CDR3 is TGTGCCAGTAGTCCAGGGGTACGATCAGATACGCAGTATTTT.

This clonotype was recorded at least ten times. The chain links TRBV6-1 to TRBJ1-2; TRBD1 matches at 10 bases. Looked up from germline, CDR1 is MNHNS and CDR2 is SASEGT. The CDR3 spans 15 residues. After removal of 6 bases from V and 2 bases from J, the junction contained 6 bases not matched to a gene. The CDR3 sequence is CASRRGQGQNYGYTF. For the CDR3, the DNA is TGTGCCAGCAGACGGGGACAGGGGCAAAACTATGGCTACACCTTC.

At least ten counts were recorded for this clonotype. V is TRBV18 and J is TRBJ2-7; D possibly matches TRBD1 or TRBD2 (5 bases each). V was trimmed by 3 bases and J by 2 bases, leaving 20 bases between them. This CDR3 region has 17 residues. Germline lookup yields CDR1 KGHSH and CDR2 LQKENI. The CDR3 loop is CASSPRTLRDHTYEQYF. The DNA of the CDR3 is TGTGCCAGCTCACCCAGAACCCTCCGGGACCATACCTACGAGCAGTACTTC. The entire variable domain, with the rest obtained from reference TRBV18 and TRBJ2-7, is as follows: NAGVMQNPRHLVRRRGQEARLRCSPMKGHSHVYWYRQLPEEGLKFMVYLQKENIIDESGMPKERFSAEFPKEGPSILRIQQVVRGDSAAYFCASSPRTLRDHTYEQYFGPGTRLTVT.

The sample holds a few counts of this clonotype. At one boundary the junction diverges from the germline segment, which might be a read error. The V and J genes are TRBV12-3 or TRBV12-4 and TRBJ1-1, with unresolved D. The CDR3 runs to 14 residues. CDR3 region: CANSSTGRSAEAFF. The CDR3 nucleotides read TGTGCCAACAGTTCTACGGGGAGGAGCGCTGAAGCTTTCTTT.

This clonotype was detected ten times or more. V is TRBV12-3 or TRBV12-4 and J is TRBJ2-1, with 7 bases that match TRBD2. The CDR3 totals 16 residues. V trimming: 4 bases; J trimming: 4 bases; junction bases outside the gene matches: 10. The CDR3 DNA sequence: TGTGCCAGCAGTTCGACTACTAGCGCGAGTTACAATGAGCAGTTCTTC. Its protein is CASSSTTSASYNEQFF.

This clonotype showed up many times. One end of the junction is discordant with germline, which a read error may explain. J is TRBJ1-1 and V is TRBV6-1; tentative D call: TRBD1 (6 bases). The germline V gene encodes CDR1 MNHNS and CDR2 SASEGT. The CDR3 is 14 amino acids. CDR3 amino acids: CASTPPGGRTETFF. The CDR3 bases are TGTGCCAGCACCCCTCCGGGGGGGCGCACTGAAACTTTCTTT.

V usage is TRBV7-2 and J usage is TRBJ1-5, with D maybe TRBD1 (6 bases). In germline, CDR1 is SGHTA, CDR2 FQGNSA. Trimming took 4 bases from V and 6 from J, leaving 19 bases between them. The CDR3 loop spans 16 amino acids. The CDR3 DNA sequence: TGTGCCAGCAGCTCCCATAACAGGGAAGCGGGTCAGCCCCAGCATTTT. Amino acids: CASSSHNREAGQPQHF.

This clonotype was recorded at least ten times. This CDR3 reads CASSSGQGGANVLTF. In nucleotides, the CDR3 is TGCGCCAGCAGCTCCGGACAGGGTGGGGCCAACGTCCTGACTTTC. The chain has TRBV5-1 and TRBJ2-6; TRBD1 aligns across 8 bases. CDR1 and CDR2 (germline): SGHRS, YFSETQ. The CDR3 sequence is 15 residues long. The J segment lost 3 bases and the V segment lost 3 bases, leaving 2 bases of the junction unmatched. Using reference TRBV5-1 and TRBJ2-6 for the parts outside the CDR3, the full variable domain is KAGVTQTPRYLIKTRGQQVTLSCSPISGHRSVSWYQQTPGQGLQFLFEYFSETQRNKGNFPGRFSGRQFSNSRSEMNVSTLELGDSALYLCASSSGQGGANVLTFGAGSRLTVL.

This clonotype occurred a few times. V is TRBV11-2 and J is TRBJ2-1; 9 bases align to TRBD2. CDR1 SGHAT and CDR2 FQNNGV come from the germline V gene. Trimming cost V 5 bases and J 9 bases; bases outside gene matches: 17. The length of the CDR3 is 17 residues. As DNA, the CDR3 is TGTGCCAGCAGCGACTCTCAAGGGACTAGCTTGTTAACTGAGCAGTTCTTC. Protein: CASSDSQGTSLLTEQFF.

This chain joins TRBV5-1 and TRBJ2-7, with 7 bases matching TRBD2. Germline CDR1 and CDR2: SGHRS and YFSETQ. CDR3 length: 15 amino acids. V was clipped by 4 bases and J by 5 bases; unmatched bases: 12. CDR3 sequence (DNA): TGCGCCAGCAGCGGGGGGGGTATTCGGGTCCACGAGCAGTACTTC. It specifies CASSGGGIRVHEQYF. Full variable domain (remainder filled in from reference TRBV5-1 and TRBJ2-7): KAGVTQTPRYLIKTRGQQVTLSCSPISGHRSVSWYQQTPGQGLQFLFEYFSETQRNKGNFPGRFSGRQFSNSRSEMNVSTLELGDSALYLCASSGGGIRVHEQYFGPGTRLTVT.

In this sample, this clonotype turned up many times. The CDR3 sequence is CASSPQGIAGELFF. Written as DNA, the CDR3 is TGTGCCAGCAGTCCGCAGGGGATCGCCGGGGAGCTGTTTTTT. The chain combines TRBV6-1 with TRBJ2-2; D is perhaps TRBD1 (6 bases). Germline CDR1 reads MNHNS; CDR2 reads SASEGT. There are 14 residues in the CDR3. V shed 5 bases and J shed 6 bases, with 13 bases lying between them.

This chain links TRBV7-3 with TRBJ1-2; weak D call: TRBD1 (5 bases). CDR3 size: 11 residues. CDR1 and CDR2 (germline): SGHTA, FQGTGA. The germline V and J ends were trimmed by 10 bases and 13 bases, with 19 bases remaining between them. CDR3 residues: CAIERQGLLTF. Here the CDR3 DNA reads TGTGCCATCGAGAGGCAGGGTCTTCTCACCTTC.

The chain joins TRBV5-1 to TRBJ2-1; the match to TRBD2 covers 9 bases. Germline loops: CDR1 SGHRS, CDR2 YFSETQ. The CDR3 sequence is 15 residues long. V shed 4 bases and J 3 bases; nucleotides not matched to a gene: 5. The chain's CDR3 is CASSQGTSNYNEQFF. The CDR3 DNA follows: TGCGCCAGCAGCCAAGGGACTAGCAACTACAATGAGCAGTTCTTC.

The V call is TRBV19, the J call TRBJ2-2; no reliable D call. CDR1 is LNHDA, CDR2 SQIVND, per germline (reference sequence). The CDR3 is made up of 14 amino acids. V lost 6 bases and J 3 bases, leaving 11 bases between the germline ends. DNA of the CDR3: TGTGCCAGTAGCATCACAGAAGACACCGGGGAGCTGTTTTTT. This encodes CASSITEDTGELFF.

V usage is TRBV9 and J usage is TRBJ1-5, with D tentatively TRBD1 (5 bases). V lost 4 bases and J lost 5, with 13 bases in between. The V gene's germline CDR1 is SGDLS and CDR2 YYNGEE. The CDR3 has 14 amino acids. The CDR3 here is CASSPGGGYQPQHF. For the CDR3, the DNA is TGTGCCAGCAGCCCCGGCGGGGGGTATCAGCCCCAGCATTTT.

This chain joins TRBV11-3 and TRBJ2-1; D might be TRBD2 (6 bases). The CDR3 length is 17 residues. The ends were cut back, 4 bases at V and 1 base at J, with 17 bases in the middle. Germline-derived CDR1 and CDR2 are SGHNT and YENEEA. The DNA for the CDR3 is TGTGCCAGCAGCTCCGTCAGCGGGTCCGGGTCCTACAATGAGCAGTTCTTC. Its translation is CASSSVSGSGSYNEQFF.

J is TRBJ1-2 and V is TRBV9; the D gene is possibly TRBD1 (5 bases). The CDR3 loop spans 10 amino acids. The V end lost 5 bases, the J end lost 7 bases, and 6 bases lay between the germline ends. Germline loops: CDR1 SGDLS, CDR2 YYNGEE. As DNA, the CDR3 is TGTGCCAGCAGAGGGGTTGGCTACACCTTC. It codes for CASRGVGYTF.

This clonotype was counted a few times. The chain uses TRBV5-8 and TRBJ2-3, with D perhaps assigned TRBD1 or TRBD2 (5 bases each). The CDR3 spans 15 residues. Germline V gives CDR1 SGHTS, CDR2 YDEGEE. The CDR3 coding sequence is TGTGCTATAGCCGTCGGGGCCTCTAGCACAGATACGCAGTATTTT. Translation gives CAIAVGASSTDTQYF.

This clonotype was seen at least ten times. The CDR3 region is CASSPPGTSGKYEQYF. CDR3 DNA sequence: TGTGCCAGCAGTCCGCCCGGGACTAGCGGGAAATACGAGCAGTACTTC. The genes are TRBV28 and TRBJ2-7; TRBD2 matches at 13 bases. This CDR3 is 16 amino acids long. The V and J ends lost 5 bases and 4 bases, in that order; junction bases with no gene match: 8. The germline V gene has CDR1 MDHEN and CDR2 SYDVKM.

The sample holds many counts of this clonotype. The V and J genes are TRBV7-6 and TRBJ2-3, with TRBD2 identical over 14 bases. CDR3 size: 16 residues. V dropped 6 bases and J dropped 3; count of bases not matched to a gene: 5. In germline, CDR1 is SGHVS, CDR2 FNYEAQ. The CDR3: CASRGLAGGVTDTQYF. The CDR3 DNA reads as TGTGCCAGCAGAGGACTAGCGGGAGGTGTTACAGATACGCAGTATTTT.

The chain recombines TRBV28 with TRBJ1-3; D gene ambiguous. Trimming took 2 bases from V and 4 from J, leaving 12 bases between them. This CDR3 comprises 15 residues. Germline CDR1 MDHEN, CDR2 SYDVKM. CDR3 sequence: CASSLPIGRGNTIYF. The CDR3 nucleotides are TGTGCCAGCAGTTTACCCATAGGGAGGGGAAACACCATATATTTT.

This clonotype was observed many times. The chain links TRBV11-2 to TRBJ2-2; no clear D. Germline V gene data show CDR1 as SGHAT and CDR2 as FQNNGV. V was trimmed by 5 bases and J by 0 bases, leaving 13 bases between them. The CDR3 is made up of 16 amino acids. The chain's CDR3 is CASSPRRVSNTGELFF. CDR3 nucleotides: TGTGCCAGCAGCCCTAGACGGGTTTCGAACACCGGGGAGCTGTTTTTT. Full variable domain (rest looked up from reference TRBV11-2 and TRBJ2-2): EAGVAQSPRYKIIEKRQSVAFWCNPISGHATLYWYQQILGQGPKLLIQFQNNGVVDDSQLPKDRFSAERLKGVDSTLKIQPAKLEDSAVYLCASSPRRVSNTGELFFGEGSRLTVL.

In this sample, this clonotype turned up many times. V usage is TRBV20-1 and J usage is TRBJ2-3; weak D call: TRBD1 (5 bases). V was trimmed by 5 bases and J by 1 base, leaving 19 bases between them. CDR1 is DFQATT, CDR2 SNEGSKA, per germline (reference sequence). This CDR3 is 16 amino acids long. CDR3 amino acids: CSAFPVSGRGTDTQYF. The CDR3 DNA reads as TGCAGTGCTTTTCCCGTTTCGGGCAGGGGCACAGATACGCAGTATTTT.

There are many counts of this clonotype. The chain joins TRBV5-1 to TRBJ2-3, with TRBD2 identical over 10 bases. The CDR3 consists of 15 residues. After removal of 4 bases from V and 3 bases from J, the junction contained 5 bases not matched to a gene. Per the germline V gene, CDR1 is SGHRS and CDR2 is YFSETQ. The CDR3 bases are TGCGCCAGCAGCGTACCGGGACTAGCGACAGATACGCAGTATTTT. It translates to CASSVPGLATDTQYF.

This clonotype was counted ten times or more. This sequence joins TRBV11-2 and TRBJ2-1; possibly TRBD1 or TRBD2 for D (5 bases each). The CDR3 has 13 amino acids. Between the trimmed V and J ends, which lost 4 bases and 13 bases, there was a span of 17 bases. Germline V gene sequence: CDR1 SGHAT, CDR2 FQNNGV. For the CDR3, the DNA is TGTGCCAGCAGCTCCAACCGGGACCCCAGACAGTTCTTC. Amino acids: CASSSNRDPRQFF.

This clonotype was recorded many times. V usage is TRBV2 and J usage is TRBJ2-3; 8 bases are shared with TRBD1. The CDR3 is made up of 15 amino acids. The germline CDR1 and CDR2 sequences are SNHLY and FYNNEI. Trimming cost V 10 bases and J 1 base; bases outside gene matches: 10. In DNA form, the CDR3 reads TGTGCCACGCGGGGCGACAGGGGCGGCACAGATACGCAGTATTTT. It yields the protein CATRGDRGGTDTQYF.

This clonotype has a count of ten or more. V and J are TRBV12-5 and TRBJ1-5; D may be TRBD1 (6 bases). Looked up from germline, CDR1 is LGHNT and CDR2 is FRNRAP. This CDR3 is built from 15 residues. Trimming pared 4 bases from V and 2 bases from J, leaving 12 bases between. This CDR3 is CASGSIRQGNQPQHF. The CDR3 region has the DNA TGTGCTAGTGGTTCCATAAGACAGGGCAATCAGCCCCAGCATTTT.

The gene calls are TRBV27 and TRBJ1-5, with D unresolved. The CDR3 sequence is 15 residues long. Germline assignment: CDR1 MNHEY and CDR2 SMNVEV (reference sequence). V lost 5 bases, J lost 9 bases, and 20 bases lay in between. The DNA of the CDR3 is TGTGCCAGCAGTCCCGACAAAATCCAGCCACGGCCCCAGCATTTT. Amino acid sequence: CASSPDKIQPRPQHF.

A word on this clonotype: Since a much larger clone is just one base distant, this may be a read error. The V and J genes are TRBV5-1 and TRBJ2-7; 7 nucleotides align to TRBD1. The CDR3 has 15 residues. The ends lost 5 bases at V and 2 bases at J; junction bases unmatched: 10. Germline loops: CDR1 SGHRS, CDR2 YFSETQ. CDR3 nucleotide sequence: TGCGCCAGCAGACGCCCAGGACAGGAGCCCTACGAGCAGTACTTC. Protein sequence: CASRRPGQEPYEQYF.

This clonotype turned up a few times. Just one base apart from a much larger clone, this may be a read error. J is TRBJ1-1 and V is TRBV20-1; D gene ambiguous. This CDR3 is built from 11 residues. Trimming left V 4 bases short and J 1 base short, with 4 bases between. In germline, CDR1 is DFQATT, CDR2 SNEGSKA (reference sequence). DNA of the CDR3: TGCAGTGCTACTGGGAACACTGAAGCTTTCTTT. Protein sequence: CSATGNTEAFF.

This clonotype was counted at least ten times. V and J are TRBV11-3 and TRBJ2-1, with 8 bases identical to TRBD2. Germline V gene lookup returns CDR1 SGHNT and CDR2 YENEEA. With 0 bases clipped from V and 1 base from J, the junction kept 2 bases outside the gene matches. The CDR3 is made up of 16 amino acids. The CDR3 nucleotides read TGTGCCAGCAGCTTAGAACTAGCGGTATCCTACAATGAGCAGTTCTTC. Translating it yields CASSLELAVSYNEQFF.